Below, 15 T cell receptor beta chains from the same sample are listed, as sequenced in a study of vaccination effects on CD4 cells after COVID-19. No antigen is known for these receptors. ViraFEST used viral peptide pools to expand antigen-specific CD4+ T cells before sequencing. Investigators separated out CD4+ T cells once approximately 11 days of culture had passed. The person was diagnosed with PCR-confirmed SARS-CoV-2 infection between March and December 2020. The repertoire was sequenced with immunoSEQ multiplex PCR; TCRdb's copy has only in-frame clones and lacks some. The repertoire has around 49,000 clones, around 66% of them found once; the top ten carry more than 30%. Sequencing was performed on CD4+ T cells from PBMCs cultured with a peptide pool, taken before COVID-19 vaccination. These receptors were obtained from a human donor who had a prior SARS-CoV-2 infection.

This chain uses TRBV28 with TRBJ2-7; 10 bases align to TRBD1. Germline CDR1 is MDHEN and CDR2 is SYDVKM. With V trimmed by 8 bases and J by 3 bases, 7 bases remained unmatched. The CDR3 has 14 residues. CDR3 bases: TGTGCCAGCTGGGGGACAGGGGTATTCTACGAGCAGTACTTC. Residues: CASWGTGVFYEQYF.

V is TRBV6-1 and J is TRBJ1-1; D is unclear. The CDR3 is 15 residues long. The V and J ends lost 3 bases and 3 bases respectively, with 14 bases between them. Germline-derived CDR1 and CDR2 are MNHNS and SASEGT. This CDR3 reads CASSDVSGGYTEAFF. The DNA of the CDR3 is TGTGCCAGCAGTGACGTATCCGGAGGATACACTGAAGCTTTCTTT.

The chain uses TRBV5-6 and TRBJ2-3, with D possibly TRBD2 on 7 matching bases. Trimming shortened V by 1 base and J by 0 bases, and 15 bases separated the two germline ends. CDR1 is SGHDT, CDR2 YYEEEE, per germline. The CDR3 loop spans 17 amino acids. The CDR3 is CASSLTRRGPSTDTQYF. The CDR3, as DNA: TGTGCCAGCAGCTTGACACGGCGGGGGCCTAGCACAGATACGCAGTATTTT.

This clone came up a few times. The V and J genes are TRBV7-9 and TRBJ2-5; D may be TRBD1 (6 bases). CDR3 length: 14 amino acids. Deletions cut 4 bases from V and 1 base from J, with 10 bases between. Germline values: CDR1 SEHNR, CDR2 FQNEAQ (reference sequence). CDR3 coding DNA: TGTGCCAGCAGCTCTCAACAGGGCCAAGAGACCCAGTACTTC. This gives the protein CASSSQQGQETQYF. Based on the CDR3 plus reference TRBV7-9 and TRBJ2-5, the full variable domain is DTGVSQNPRHKITKRGQNVTFRCDPISEHNRLYWYRQTLGQGPEFLTYFQNEAQLEKSRLLSDRFSAERPKGSFSTLEIQRTEQGDSAMYLCASSSQQGQETQYFGPGTRLLVL.

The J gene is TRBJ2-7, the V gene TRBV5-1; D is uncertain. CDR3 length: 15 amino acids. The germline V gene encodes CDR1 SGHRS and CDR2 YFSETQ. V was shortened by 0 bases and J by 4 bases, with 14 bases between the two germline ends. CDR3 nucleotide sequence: TGCGCCAGCAGCTTGGCCCCCCTGCCTTCATACGAGCAGTACTTC. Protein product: CASSLAPLPSYEQYF.

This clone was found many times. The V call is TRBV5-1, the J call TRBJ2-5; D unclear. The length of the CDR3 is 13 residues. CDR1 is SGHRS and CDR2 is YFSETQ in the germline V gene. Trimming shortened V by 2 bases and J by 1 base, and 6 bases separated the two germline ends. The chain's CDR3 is CASSFNTQETQYF. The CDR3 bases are TGCGCCAGCAGCTTCAACACCCAAGAGACCCAGTACTTC.

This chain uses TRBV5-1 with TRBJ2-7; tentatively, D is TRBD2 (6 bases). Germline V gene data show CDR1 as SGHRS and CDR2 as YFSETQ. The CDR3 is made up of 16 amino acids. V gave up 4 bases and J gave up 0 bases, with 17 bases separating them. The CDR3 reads CASSLMYGGSSYEQYF. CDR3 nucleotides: TGCGCCAGCAGCCTTATGTATGGGGGGAGCTCCTACGAGCAGTACTTC.

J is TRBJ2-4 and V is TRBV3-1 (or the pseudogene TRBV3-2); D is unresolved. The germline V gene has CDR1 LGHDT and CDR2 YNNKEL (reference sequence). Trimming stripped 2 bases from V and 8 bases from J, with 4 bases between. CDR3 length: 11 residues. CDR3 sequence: CASSQMDIQYF. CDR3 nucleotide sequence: TGTGCCAGCAGCCAAATGGACATTCAGTACTTC.

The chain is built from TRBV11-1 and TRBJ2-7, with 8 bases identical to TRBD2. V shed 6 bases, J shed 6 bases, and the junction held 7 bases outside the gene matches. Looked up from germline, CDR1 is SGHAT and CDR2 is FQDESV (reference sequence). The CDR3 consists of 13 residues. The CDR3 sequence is CASRLSGAGEQYF. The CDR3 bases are TGTGCCAGCAGACTTAGCGGGGCGGGCGAGCAGTACTTC.

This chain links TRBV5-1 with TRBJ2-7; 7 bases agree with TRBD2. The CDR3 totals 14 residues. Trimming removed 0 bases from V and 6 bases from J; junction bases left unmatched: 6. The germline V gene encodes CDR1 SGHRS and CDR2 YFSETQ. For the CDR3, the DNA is TGCGCCAGCAGCTTGGCGGGGACGGGAGGCGAGCAGTACTTC. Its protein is CASSLAGTGGEQYF.

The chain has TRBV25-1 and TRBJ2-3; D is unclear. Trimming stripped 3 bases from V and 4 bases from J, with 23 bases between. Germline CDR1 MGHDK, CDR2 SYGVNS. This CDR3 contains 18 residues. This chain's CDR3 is CASSDVSEPPFGADTQYF. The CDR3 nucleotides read TGTGCCAGCAGTGATGTATCGGAGCCCCCGTTTGGCGCAGATACGCAGTATTTT.

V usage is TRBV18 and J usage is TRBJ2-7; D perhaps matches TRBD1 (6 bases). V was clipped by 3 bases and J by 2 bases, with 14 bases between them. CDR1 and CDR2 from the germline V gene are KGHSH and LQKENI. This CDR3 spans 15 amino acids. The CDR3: CASSPGPGEPYEQYF. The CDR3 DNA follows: TGTGCCAGCTCACCCGGGCCAGGGGAGCCCTACGAGCAGTACTTC.

CDR3 residues: CASSRTSLNTEAFF. The CDR3 nucleotides read TGCGCCAGCAGCAGGACAAGCCTAAACACTGAAGCTTTCTTT. This chain connects TRBV5-1 to TRBJ1-1, with D perhaps matching TRBD1 (5 bases). V lost 4 bases to trimming and J lost 2 bases, with 12 bases between them. Germline V gene lookup returns CDR1 SGHRS and CDR2 YFSETQ. The CDR3 runs 14 residues.

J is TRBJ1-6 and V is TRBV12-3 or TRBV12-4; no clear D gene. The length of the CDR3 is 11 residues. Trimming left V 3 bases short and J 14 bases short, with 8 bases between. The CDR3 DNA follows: TGTGCCAGCAGTTTCCTCGGGGCCCTCCACTTT. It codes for CASSFLGALHF.

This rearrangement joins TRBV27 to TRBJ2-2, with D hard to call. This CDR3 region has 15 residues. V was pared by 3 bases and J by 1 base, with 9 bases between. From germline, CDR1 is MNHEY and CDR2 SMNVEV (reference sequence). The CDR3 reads CASSFGRGNTGELFF. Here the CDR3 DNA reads TGTGCCAGCAGTTTCGGGCGAGGGAACACCGGGGAGCTGTTTTTT.